This T cell receptor beta chain was identified during a study of regulatory T cells in long-lasting Graves disease. As to time point: persistent/refractory GD, antithyroid drugs over 5 years with positive TRAb. Preparation of the TCR library used RNA extracted from PBMCs. Building the TCR beta libraries relied on iRepertoire HTBI primers, and CDR3 regions underwent Arm-PCR. TCRdb called the multiplex PCR reads again in MiXCR, with one record for every CDR3 protein. The top ten clones hold approximately 8% of a sample with around 510,000 distinct CDR3 sequences, about a fifth of them seen once. Trimming cost V 3 bases and J 6 bases, with 17 bases left between them. In germline, CDR1 is LNHNV, CDR2 YYDKDF (reference sequence). The CDR3 extends over 15 amino acids.

Sequenced here: peripheral blood mononuclear cells (PBMCs), sampled when the disease was refractory, from a patient treated with antithyroid drugs. The sequence came from a female donor with Graves disease. This chain joins TRBV15 and TRBJ1-1; D perhaps matches TRBD1 (6 bases). CDR3 region: CATSSGRQGLAEAFF. Here the CDR3 DNA reads TGTGCCACCAGCAGCGGACGGCAGGGGCTGGCTGAAGCTTTCTTT.